Listed below are T cell receptor beta chains from one sample, sequenced in a study of regulatory T cells in long-lasting Graves disease. TCRdb used MiXCR to reprocess the multiplex PCR reads, holding one entry per CDR3 protein. Of around 460,000 distinct CDR3 sequences listed, around a fifth were seen once; the top ten hold roughly 14%. This sample comprised peripheral blood mononuclear cells (PBMCs), obtained when the disease was refractory, from a patient treated with antithyroid drugs. These receptors all come from a female donor with Graves disease. The conserved cysteine and the conserved F or W are not part of the CDR3 here. The D gene is left open where the match is weak. Rows may omit the clone size; those that give it use once, few, many or a size class.

v_gene: TRBV2; j_gene: TRBJ2-3; d_gene: -; abundance: few; CDR3aa: ASSVELTDTQY
v_gene: TRBV12-3/TRBV12-4; j_gene: TRBJ1-1; d_gene: -; abundance: many; CDR3aa: ASSIQLDTEAF
v_gene: TRBV5-5; j_gene: TRBJ2-6; d_gene: -; abundance: -; CDR3aa: ASSLSRSVTYSSGANVLT
v_gene: TRBV7-8; j_gene: TRBJ2-7; d_gene: -; abundance: -; CDR3aa: ASSRLSSYEQY
v_gene: TRBV5-6; j_gene: TRBJ2-5; d_gene: -; abundance: once; CDR3aa: ASSLARIVWTQY
v_gene: TRBV20-1; j_gene: TRBJ1-2; d_gene: -; abundance: many; CDR3aa: SATRTALNYGYT
v_gene: TRBV18; j_gene: TRBJ1-2; d_gene: -; abundance: -; CDR3aa: ASSPIGQGGGNGYT
v_gene: TRBV18; j_gene: TRBJ2-2; d_gene: -; abundance: -; CDR3aa: ASSPGVGRHTGELF
v_gene: TRBV29-1; j_gene: TRBJ1-2; d_gene: -; abundance: -; CDR3aa: SVLRDGQLNYGYT
v_gene: TRBV30; j_gene: TRBJ1-5; d_gene: -; abundance: many; CDR3aa: AWSVQSNQPQH
v_gene: TRBV7-8; j_gene: TRBJ1-2; d_gene: -; abundance: -; CDR3aa: ASSERQQSYYGYT
v_gene: TRBV19; j_gene: TRBJ1-2; d_gene: -; abundance: few; CDR3aa: ASIPNRAYIDGYT
v_gene: TRBV19; j_gene: TRBJ1-2; d_gene: -; abundance: many; CDR3aa: ASTMAGYGYT
v_gene: TRBV20-1; j_gene: TRBJ2-2; d_gene: -; abundance: -; CDR3aa: SASGTGELF
v_gene: TRBV12-5; j_gene: TRBJ1-5; d_gene: -; abundance: many; CDR3aa: ASGRVNQPQH
v_gene: TRBV15; j_gene: TRBJ2-6; d_gene: -; abundance: many; CDR3aa: ATSKQFSGANVLT
v_gene: TRBV7-6; j_gene: TRBJ1-6; d_gene: -; abundance: -; CDR3aa: ASSLRAPDSPLH
v_gene: TRBV12-3/TRBV12-4; j_gene: TRBJ2-4; d_gene: TRBD2; abundance: many; CDR3aa: ASSRGGGGIQY
v_gene: TRBV10-3; j_gene: TRBJ1-6; d_gene: -; abundance: many; CDR3aa: AISEYPGNSPLH
v_gene: TRBV7-2; j_gene: TRBJ2-1; d_gene: TRBD2; abundance: once; CDR3aa: ASSTRTSGGAANEQF
v_gene: TRBV7-2; j_gene: TRBJ2-2; d_gene: -; abundance: few; CDR3aa: ASSLAQEGELF
v_gene: TRBV19; j_gene: TRBJ1-5; d_gene: -; abundance: -; CDR3aa: ASSPISNQPQH
v_gene: TRBV7-3; j_gene: TRBJ2-7; d_gene: TRBD1; abundance: few; CDR3aa: ASSLGGQSDEQY
v_gene: TRBV14; j_gene: TRBJ2-2; d_gene: -; abundance: once; CDR3aa: ASSPHRSGGAGELF
v_gene: TRBV12-5; j_gene: TRBJ1-1; d_gene: -; abundance: many; CDR3aa: ASGSPLNTEAF
v_gene: TRBV28; j_gene: TRBJ2-1; d_gene: TRBD1; abundance: -; CDR3aa: ASSLTGETHSEQF
v_gene: TRBV6-1; j_gene: TRBJ2-1; d_gene: TRBD2; abundance: -; CDR3aa: ASSTLGLAGGYEQF
v_gene: TRBV28; j_gene: TRBJ1-6; d_gene: -; abundance: many; CDR3aa: ASSFFQAEYNSPLH
v_gene: TRBV20-1; j_gene: TRBJ2-7; d_gene: TRBD1; abundance: few; CDR3aa: SAGTGTGTYEQY
v_gene: TRBV28; j_gene: TRBJ1-1; d_gene: -; abundance: many; CDR3aa: ASRRVTGAF
v_gene: TRBV30; j_gene: TRBJ1-4; d_gene: TRBD1; abundance: -; CDR3aa: AWKRTGFEKLF
v_gene: TRBV18; j_gene: TRBJ1-1; d_gene: TRBD1; abundance: few; CDR3aa: ASSGGTGFTEAF
v_gene: TRBV11-2; j_gene: TRBJ2-3; d_gene: TRBD1; abundance: few; CDR3aa: ASSLTGIVTDTQY
v_gene: TRBV11-3; j_gene: TRBJ2-3; d_gene: -; abundance: -; CDR3aa: ASSPSLVTDTQY
v_gene: TRBV10-3; j_gene: TRBJ1-2; d_gene: TRBD1; abundance: many; CDR3aa: AISARTGGDYGYT
v_gene: TRBV9; j_gene: TRBJ1-2; d_gene: -; abundance: once; CDR3aa: ASSDNRRTHYGYT
v_gene: TRBV7-2; j_gene: TRBJ1-5; d_gene: -; abundance: many; CDR3aa: ASSPPSGQPQH
v_gene: TRBV12-3/TRBV12-4; j_gene: TRBJ1-5; d_gene: -; abundance: many; CDR3aa: ASMEEGWNQPQH
v_gene: TRBV28; j_gene: TRBJ1-1; d_gene: TRBD1; abundance: many; CDR3aa: ASSQTGGTEAF
v_gene: TRBV28; j_gene: TRBJ2-6; d_gene: -; abundance: -; CDR3aa: ASSLPTRQSRSGANVLT
v_gene: TRBV2; j_gene: TRBJ2-7; d_gene: -; abundance: many; CDR3aa: ASNGTPQGYEQY
v_gene: TRBV29-1; j_gene: TRBJ1-1; d_gene: -; abundance: many; CDR3aa: SVSSLLNTEAF
v_gene: TRBV11-2; j_gene: TRBJ1-2; d_gene: -; abundance: many; CDR3aa: ASSPRTKDGYT
v_gene: TRBV10-3; j_gene: TRBJ1-1; d_gene: -; abundance: -; CDR3aa: AISESGGRGDTEAF
v_gene: TRBV7-8; j_gene: TRBJ1-2; d_gene: -; abundance: many; CDR3aa: ASRDLNGYT
v_gene: TRBV28; j_gene: TRBJ1-3; d_gene: -; abundance: many; CDR3aa: ASTDFHSGNTIY
v_gene: TRBV30; j_gene: TRBJ1-2; d_gene: TRBD1; abundance: -; CDR3aa: AWRKWDRVASGGYT
v_gene: TRBV29-1; j_gene: TRBJ2-7; d_gene: TRBD2; abundance: few; CDR3aa: SVGLAGVGEQY
v_gene: TRBV28; j_gene: TRBJ2-5; d_gene: -; abundance: many; CDR3aa: ASSIFGGQNDYEETQY
v_gene: TRBV30; j_gene: TRBJ2-1; d_gene: TRBD2; abundance: few; CDR3aa: ACKARKKREGNEQF
v_gene: TRBV7-2; j_gene: TRBJ2-5; d_gene: TRBD2; abundance: many; CDR3aa: ASSSRSTSGRRETQY
v_gene: TRBV20-1; j_gene: TRBJ2-5; d_gene: -; abundance: few; CDR3aa: SATQGGIKTQY
v_gene: TRBV28; j_gene: TRBJ1-2; d_gene: -; abundance: many; CDR3aa: ASSRTGYT